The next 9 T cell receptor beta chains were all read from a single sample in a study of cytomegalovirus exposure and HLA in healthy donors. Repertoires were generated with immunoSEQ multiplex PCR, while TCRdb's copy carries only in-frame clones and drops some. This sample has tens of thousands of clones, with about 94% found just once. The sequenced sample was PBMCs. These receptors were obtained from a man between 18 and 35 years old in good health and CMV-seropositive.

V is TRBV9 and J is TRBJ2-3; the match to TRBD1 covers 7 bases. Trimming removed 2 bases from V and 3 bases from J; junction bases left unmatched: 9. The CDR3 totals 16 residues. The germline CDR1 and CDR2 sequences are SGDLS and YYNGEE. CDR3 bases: TGTGCCAGCAGCGTTTTTGAGACAGGGCGGACAGATACGCAGTATTTT. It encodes CASSVFETGRTDTQYF.

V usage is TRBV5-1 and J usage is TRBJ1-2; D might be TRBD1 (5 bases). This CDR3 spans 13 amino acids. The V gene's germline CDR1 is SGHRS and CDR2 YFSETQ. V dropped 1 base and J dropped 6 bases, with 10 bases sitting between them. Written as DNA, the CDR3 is TGCGCCAGCAGCTTGCAGGGCTTAAATGGCTACACCTTC. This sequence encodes CASSLQGLNGYTF.

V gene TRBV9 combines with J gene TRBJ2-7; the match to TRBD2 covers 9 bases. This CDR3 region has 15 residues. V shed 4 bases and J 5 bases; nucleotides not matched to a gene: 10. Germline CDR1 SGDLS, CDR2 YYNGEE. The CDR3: CASSIDQREDNEQYF. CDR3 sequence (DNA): TGTGCCAGCAGCATTGACCAGCGGGAGGACAACGAGCAGTACTTC.

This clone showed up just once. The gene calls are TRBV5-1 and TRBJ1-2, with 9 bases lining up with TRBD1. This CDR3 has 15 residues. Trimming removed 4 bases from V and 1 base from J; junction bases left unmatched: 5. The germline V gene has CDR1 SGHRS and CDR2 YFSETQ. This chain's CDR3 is CASSATGGDNYGYTF. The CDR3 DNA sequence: TGCGCCAGCAGCGCTACAGGGGGCGATAACTATGGCTACACCTTC.

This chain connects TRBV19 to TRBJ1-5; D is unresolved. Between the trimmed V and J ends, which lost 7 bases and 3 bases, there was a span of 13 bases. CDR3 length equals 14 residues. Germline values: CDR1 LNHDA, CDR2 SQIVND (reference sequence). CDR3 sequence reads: CASMREAANQPQHF. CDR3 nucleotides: TGTGCCAGTATGAGGGAGGCAGCCAATCAGCCCCAGCATTTT.

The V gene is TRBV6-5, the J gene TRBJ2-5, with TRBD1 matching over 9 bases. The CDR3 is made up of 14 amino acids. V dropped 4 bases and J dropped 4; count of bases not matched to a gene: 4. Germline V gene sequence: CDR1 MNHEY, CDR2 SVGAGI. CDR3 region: CASSSLDRGETQYF. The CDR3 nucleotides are TGTGCCAGCAGTTCCCTGGACAGGGGAGAGACCCAGTACTTC.

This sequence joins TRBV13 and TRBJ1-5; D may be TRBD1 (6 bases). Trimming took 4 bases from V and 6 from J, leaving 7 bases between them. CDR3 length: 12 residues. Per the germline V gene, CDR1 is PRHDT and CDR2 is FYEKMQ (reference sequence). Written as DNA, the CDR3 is TGTGCCAGCAGCTCCAGGGGTCAGCCCCAGCATTTT. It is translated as CASSSRGQPQHF. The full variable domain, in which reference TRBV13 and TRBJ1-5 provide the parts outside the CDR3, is AAGVIQSPRHLIKEKRETATLKCYPIPRHDTVYWYQQGPGQDPQFLISFYEKMQSDKGSIPDRFSAQQFSDYHSELNMSSLELGDSALYFCASSSRGQPQHFGDGTRLSIL.

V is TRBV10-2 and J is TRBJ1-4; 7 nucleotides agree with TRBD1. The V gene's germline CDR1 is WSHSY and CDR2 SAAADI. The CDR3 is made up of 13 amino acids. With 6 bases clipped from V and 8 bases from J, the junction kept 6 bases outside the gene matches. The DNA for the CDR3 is TGCGCCAGCAGGACAGGGTCGGGAGAAAAACTGTTTTTT. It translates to CASRTGSGEKLFF.

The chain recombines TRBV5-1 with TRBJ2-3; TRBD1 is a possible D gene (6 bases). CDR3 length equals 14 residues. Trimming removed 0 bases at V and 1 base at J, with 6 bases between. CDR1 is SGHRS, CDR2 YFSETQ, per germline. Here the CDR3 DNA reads TGCGCCAGCAGCTTGGAGGGGGGCACAGATACGCAGTATTTT. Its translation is CASSLEGGTDTQYF.